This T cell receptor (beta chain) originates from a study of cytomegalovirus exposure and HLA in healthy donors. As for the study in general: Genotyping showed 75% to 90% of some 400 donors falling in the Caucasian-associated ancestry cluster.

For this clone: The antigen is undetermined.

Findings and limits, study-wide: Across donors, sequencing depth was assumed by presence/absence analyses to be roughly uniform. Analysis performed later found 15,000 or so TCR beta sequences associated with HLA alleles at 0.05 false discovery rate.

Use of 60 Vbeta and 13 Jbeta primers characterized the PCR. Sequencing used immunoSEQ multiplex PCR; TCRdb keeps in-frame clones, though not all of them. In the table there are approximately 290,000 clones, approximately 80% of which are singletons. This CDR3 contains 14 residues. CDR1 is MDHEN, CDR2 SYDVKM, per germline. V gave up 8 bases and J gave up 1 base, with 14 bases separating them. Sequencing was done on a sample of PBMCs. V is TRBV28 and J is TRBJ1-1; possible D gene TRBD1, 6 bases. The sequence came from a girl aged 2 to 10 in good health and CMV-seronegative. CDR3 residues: CASHRGGGNTEAFF. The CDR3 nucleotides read TGTGCCAGCCACCGAGGGGGGGGGAACACTGAAGCTTTCTTT.